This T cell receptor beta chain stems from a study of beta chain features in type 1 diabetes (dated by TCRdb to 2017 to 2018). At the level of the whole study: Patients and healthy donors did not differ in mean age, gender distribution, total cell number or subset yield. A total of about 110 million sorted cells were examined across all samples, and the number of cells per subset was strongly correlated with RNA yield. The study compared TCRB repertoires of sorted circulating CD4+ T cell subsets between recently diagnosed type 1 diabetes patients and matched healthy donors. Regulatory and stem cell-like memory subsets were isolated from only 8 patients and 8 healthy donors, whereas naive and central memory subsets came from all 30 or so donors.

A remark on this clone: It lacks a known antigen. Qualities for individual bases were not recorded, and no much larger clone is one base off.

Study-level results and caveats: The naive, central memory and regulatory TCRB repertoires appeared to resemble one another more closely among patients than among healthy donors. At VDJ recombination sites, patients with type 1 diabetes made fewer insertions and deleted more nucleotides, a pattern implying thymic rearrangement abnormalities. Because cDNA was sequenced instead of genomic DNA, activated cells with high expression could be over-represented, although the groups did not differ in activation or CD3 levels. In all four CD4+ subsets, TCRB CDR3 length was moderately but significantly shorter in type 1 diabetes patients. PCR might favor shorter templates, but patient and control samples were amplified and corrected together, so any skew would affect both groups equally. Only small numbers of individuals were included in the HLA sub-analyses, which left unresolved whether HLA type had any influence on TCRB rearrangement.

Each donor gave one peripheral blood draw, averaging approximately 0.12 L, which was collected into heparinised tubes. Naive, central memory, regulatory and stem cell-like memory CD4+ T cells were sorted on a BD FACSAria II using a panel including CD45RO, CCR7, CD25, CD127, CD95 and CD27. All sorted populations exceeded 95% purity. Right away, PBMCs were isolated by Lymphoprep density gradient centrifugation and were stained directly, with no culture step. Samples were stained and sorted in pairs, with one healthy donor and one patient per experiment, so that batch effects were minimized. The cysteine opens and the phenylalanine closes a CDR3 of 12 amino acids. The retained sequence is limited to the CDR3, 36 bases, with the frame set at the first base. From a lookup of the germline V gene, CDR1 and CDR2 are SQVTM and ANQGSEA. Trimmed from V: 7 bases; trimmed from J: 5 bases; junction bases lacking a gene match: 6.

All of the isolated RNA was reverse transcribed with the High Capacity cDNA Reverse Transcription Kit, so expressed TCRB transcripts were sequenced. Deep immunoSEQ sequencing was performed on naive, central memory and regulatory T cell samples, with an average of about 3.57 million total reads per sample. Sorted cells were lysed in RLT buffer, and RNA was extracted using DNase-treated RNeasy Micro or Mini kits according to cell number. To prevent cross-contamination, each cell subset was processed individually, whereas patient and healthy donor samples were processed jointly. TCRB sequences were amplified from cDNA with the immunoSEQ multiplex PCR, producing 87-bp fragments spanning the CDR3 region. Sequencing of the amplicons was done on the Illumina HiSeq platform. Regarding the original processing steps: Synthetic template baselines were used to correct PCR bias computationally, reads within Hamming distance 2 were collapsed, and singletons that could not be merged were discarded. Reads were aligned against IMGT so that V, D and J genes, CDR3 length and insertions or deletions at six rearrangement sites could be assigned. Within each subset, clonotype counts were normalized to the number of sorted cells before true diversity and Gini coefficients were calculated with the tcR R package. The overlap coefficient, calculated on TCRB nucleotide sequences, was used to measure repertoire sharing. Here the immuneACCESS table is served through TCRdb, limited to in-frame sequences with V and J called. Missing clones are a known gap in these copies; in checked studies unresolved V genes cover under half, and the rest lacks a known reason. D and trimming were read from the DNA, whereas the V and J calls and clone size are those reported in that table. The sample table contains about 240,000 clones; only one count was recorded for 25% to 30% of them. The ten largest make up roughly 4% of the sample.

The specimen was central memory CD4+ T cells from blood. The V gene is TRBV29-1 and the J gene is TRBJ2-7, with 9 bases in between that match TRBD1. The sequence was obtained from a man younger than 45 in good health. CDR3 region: CSAEGDRDEQYF. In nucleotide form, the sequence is TGCAGCGCCGAGGGGGACAGGGACGAGCAGTACTTC.